The T cell receptor beta chain described here comes from a study of T cells in Graves' hyperthyroidism and ophthalmopathy. Study conclusions and caveats: The model made its ophthalmopathy prediction, and onset followed a median roughly 6.5 months later.

RNA transcripts served as the template for amplifying TCR beta CDR3 regions. The study used the HTBI primer set for a first-round RT-PCR of the TCR CDR3. Via MiXCR, TCRdb re-called the multiplex PCR reads, giving one row per CDR3 protein. The repertoire consists of some 350,000 distinct CDR3 sequences, with approximately 15% occurring once and the leading ten covering 34%. The ends were cut back, 3 bases at V and 8 bases at J, with 11 bases in the middle. The CDR3 sequence is 14 residues long. At least 3 on the Clinical Activity Score was recorded for ophthalmopathy patients, who also had NOSPECS grade at least 4 and duration under 3 months. The source of the PBMCs was less than 12 ml of fresh peripheral blood. This clonotype showed up many times. The antigen is not known.

The specimen sequenced was blood. V is TRBV12-3 or TRBV12-4 and J is TRBJ1-6, with D perhaps matching TRBD1 (5 bases). This TCR was recovered from a woman between 40 and 50 years old with Graves' ophthalmopathy. The CDR3 region is CASSLGRDYSPLHF. CDR3 nucleotide sequence: TGTGCCAGCAGTTTGGGCAGGGATTATTCACCCCTCCACTTT.